This T cell receptor beta chain was found in a study of cytomegalovirus exposure and HLA in healthy donors. Looking at the study overall: There were 117 million unique TCR beta sequences, drawn from roughly 200 million T cells, in an earlier analysis. Study-wide results and limits: The Asian-associated ancestry cluster reportedly had fewer N-insertions than the approximately 670-donor mean in a later analysis.

By share, this clone counts as medium-sized (0.01 to 0.1%). The target antigen is unknown. These donors, healthy bone marrow donors, were studied. The study ran its PCR with 60 Vbeta and 13 Jbeta primers. Generated by immunoSEQ multiplex PCR, the TCRdb table keeps only in-frame clones and is missing some. This table has about 82,000 clones, over 65% appearing once. This sequence was found in a man aged 50-60 years in good health and CMV-seronegative. Sample: PBMCs.

The CDR3 bases are TGTGCCAGCAGTCACTACACGGGGAACACTGAAGCTTTCTTT. This encodes CASSHYTGNTEAFF. The rearrangement uses TRBV6-5 and TRBJ1-1; D uncertain. The CDR3 spans 14 residues. The V gene lost 5 bases and the J gene lost 1 base, with 11 bases spanning the gap. Germline values: CDR1 MNHEY, CDR2 SVGAGI.